The clone carrying this T cell receptor (beta chain) was seen a handful of times. Its antigen is as yet unknown. V lost 1 base, J lost 9 bases, and 8 bases stayed unmatched. Looked up from germline, CDR1 is SGHTA and CDR2 is FQGNSA. The CDR3 contains 15 residues. The data belong to a study of identical twins. General observations from the study: The degree of excess twin sharing was weaker in beta out-of-frame sequences. Models underpredicted monozygotic twin sharing of out-of-frame TCR alpha.

TCRdb itself ran the 5' RACE reads through MiXCR, one entry per CDR3 protein. The sample contains 700,000 or so distinct CDR3 sequences, around 8.3% of which appear only once. The same sample was also studied in work on yellow fever vaccine responses in identical twins.

Sequenced sample: PBMCs. This sequence was found in a woman younger than 35 in good health. The genes are TRBV7-2 and TRBJ1-5, with 8 bases fitting TRBD1. The DNA of the CDR3 is TGTGCCAGCAGCTTAGGACAGGGGCTTTCTGCGCCCCAGCATTTT. It encodes CASSLGQGLSAPQHF.